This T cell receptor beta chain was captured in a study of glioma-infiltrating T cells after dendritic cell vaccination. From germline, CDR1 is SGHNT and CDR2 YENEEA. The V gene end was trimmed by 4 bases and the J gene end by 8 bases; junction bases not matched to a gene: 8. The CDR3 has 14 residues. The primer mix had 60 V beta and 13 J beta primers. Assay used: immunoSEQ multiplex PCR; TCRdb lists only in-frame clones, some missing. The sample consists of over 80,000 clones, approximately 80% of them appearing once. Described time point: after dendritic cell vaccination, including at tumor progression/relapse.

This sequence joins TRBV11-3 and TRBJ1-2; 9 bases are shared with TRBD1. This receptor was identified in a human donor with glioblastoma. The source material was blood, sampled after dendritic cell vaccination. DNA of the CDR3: TGTGCCAGCAGCTCCCTGGGGACAGGGAGCGGCTACACCTTC. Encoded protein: CASSSLGTGSGYTF.